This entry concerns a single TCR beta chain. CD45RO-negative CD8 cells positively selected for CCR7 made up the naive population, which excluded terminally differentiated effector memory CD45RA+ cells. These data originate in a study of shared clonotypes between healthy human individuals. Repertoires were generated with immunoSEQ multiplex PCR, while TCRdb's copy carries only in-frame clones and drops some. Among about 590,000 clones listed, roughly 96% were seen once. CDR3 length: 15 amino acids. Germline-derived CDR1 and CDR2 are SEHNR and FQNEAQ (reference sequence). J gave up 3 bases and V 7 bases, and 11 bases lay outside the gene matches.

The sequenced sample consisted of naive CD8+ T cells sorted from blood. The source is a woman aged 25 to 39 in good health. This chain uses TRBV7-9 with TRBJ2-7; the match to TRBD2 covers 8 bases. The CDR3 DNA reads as TGTGCCAGCATCCCCAGGGACGGGAGGGACTACGAGCAGTACTTC. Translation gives CASIPRDGRDYEQYF.